This T cell receptor beta chain was obtained from a study of shared clonotypes between healthy human individuals. In germline, CDR1 is GTSNPN, CDR2 SVGIG (reference sequence). Trimming took 2 bases from V and 0 from J, leaving 14 bases between them. The CDR3 is 16 amino acids. As processed by the authors: Filtering of immunoSEQ junctional sequences could not match full-length read filtering. Profiled with immunoSEQ multiplex PCR; TCRdb holds only in-frame clones, not every one. V, J and clone size reflect that table, while D and trimming were determined from the DNA. The repertoire has roughly 1 million clones, about four fifths of them found once; the top ten carry around 0.47%.

Material for sequencing was memory CD4+ T cells from PBMCs. Regarding subset: CD45RA-negative fraction. This TCR was recovered from a man aged 18 to 35 in good health. Some clones in this sample may be carry-over from other donors' samples. V gene TRBV30 combines with J gene TRBJ1-3; D gene unclear. As DNA, the CDR3 is TGTGCCTGGAGTCAGGCCGAACAGAGCTCTGGAAACACCATATATTTT. It yields the protein CAWSQAEQSSGNTIYF.